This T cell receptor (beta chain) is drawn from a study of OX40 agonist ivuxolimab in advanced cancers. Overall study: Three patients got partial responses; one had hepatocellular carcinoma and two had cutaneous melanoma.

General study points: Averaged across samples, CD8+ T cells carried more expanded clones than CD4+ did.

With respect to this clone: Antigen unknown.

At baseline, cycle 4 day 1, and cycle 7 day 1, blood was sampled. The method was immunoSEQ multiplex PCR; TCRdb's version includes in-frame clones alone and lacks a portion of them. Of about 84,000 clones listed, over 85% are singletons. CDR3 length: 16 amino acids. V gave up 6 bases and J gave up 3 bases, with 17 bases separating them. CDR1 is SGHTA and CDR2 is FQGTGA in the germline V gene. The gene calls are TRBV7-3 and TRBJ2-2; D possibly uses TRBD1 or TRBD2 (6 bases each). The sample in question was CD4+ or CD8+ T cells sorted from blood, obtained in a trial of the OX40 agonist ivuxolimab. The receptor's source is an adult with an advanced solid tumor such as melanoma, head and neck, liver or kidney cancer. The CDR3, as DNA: TGTGCCAGCAGACGGGGGCCGTATTCGGACACCGGGGAGCTGTTTTTT. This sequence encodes CASRRGPYSDTGELFF.